Listed below are T cell receptor beta chains from one sample, sequenced in a study of blood T cell repertoires in COVID-19. Generated by immunoSEQ multiplex PCR, the TCRdb table keeps only in-frame clones and is missing some. This sample has hundreds of thousands of clones, with nearly 90% found just once. The specimen was PBMCs or T cells enriched from blood (not recorded which). Receptors originate from a woman in her thirties with acute COVID-19. Both conserved end residues are part of each CDR3. The D gene is left open where the match is weak.

d_call: TRBD1; j_call: TRBJ1-2; v_call: TRBV6-5; cdr3_aa: CASSYDPLGQGLSYTF
d_call: TRBD1; j_call: TRBJ1-5; v_call: TRBV28; cdr3_aa: CASSPRQGDQPQHF
d_call: -; j_call: TRBJ1-1; v_call: TRBV19; cdr3_aa: CASSWGGDTEAFF
d_call: -; j_call: TRBJ1-4; v_call: TRBV5-6; cdr3_aa: CASSPTGINEKLFF
d_call: -; j_call: TRBJ1-1; v_call: TRBV10-1; cdr3_aa: CASSESGAGKAEAFF
d_call: -; j_call: TRBJ1-4; v_call: TRBV3-1/TRBV3-2; cdr3_aa: CASSQKPTNEKLFF
d_call: -; j_call: TRBJ1-1; v_call: TRBV19; cdr3_aa: CASSPQDGATEAFF
d_call: TRBD1; j_call: TRBJ1-5; v_call: TRBV6-6; cdr3_aa: CASSYGTGNGQPQHF
d_call: TRBD1; j_call: TRBJ1-5; v_call: TRBV30; cdr3_aa: CAWSVGAGQEPQHF
d_call: TRBD1; j_call: TRBJ2-1; v_call: TRBV5-1; cdr3_aa: CASSLEQGADEQFF
d_call: -; j_call: TRBJ1-6; v_call: TRBV3-1/TRBV3-2; cdr3_aa: CASSQGLSYNSPLHF
d_call: -; j_call: TRBJ1-2; v_call: TRBV2; cdr3_aa: CASSEQGPYGYTF
d_call: TRBD1; j_call: TRBJ2-1; v_call: TRBV2; cdr3_aa: CASKSFQTGGNVYNEQFF
d_call: TRBD1; j_call: TRBJ2-7; v_call: TRBV13; cdr3_aa: CASSWGQGSHEQYF
d_call: TRBD2; j_call: TRBJ2-1; v_call: TRBV28; cdr3_aa: CASSPTSGTSYNEQFF
d_call: -; j_call: TRBJ2-3; v_call: TRBV6-6; cdr3_aa: CASSLATWPRDTQYF
d_call: -; j_call: TRBJ1-4; v_call: TRBV30; cdr3_aa: CAWSAPLGDFNEKLFF
d_call: -; j_call: TRBJ2-3; v_call: TRBV7-3; cdr3_aa: CASSYTRSTDTQYF
d_call: -; j_call: TRBJ1-2; v_call: TRBV5-4; cdr3_aa: CASSLAGQGLSYGYTF
d_call: TRBD2; j_call: TRBJ2-3; v_call: TRBV11-3; cdr3_aa: CASSHSSGETDTQYF
d_call: -; j_call: TRBJ2-1; v_call: TRBV24-1; cdr3_aa: CATDPPRTGEQFF
d_call: -; j_call: TRBJ2-3; v_call: TRBV9; cdr3_aa: CASSASSTDTQYF
d_call: TRBD1; j_call: TRBJ2-7; v_call: TRBV7-2; cdr3_aa: CASSLVSGQGGEQYF
d_call: TRBD1; j_call: TRBJ1-3; v_call: TRBV10-3; cdr3_aa: CAITGTGAGNTIYF
d_call: TRBD2; j_call: TRBJ2-5; v_call: TRBV7-2; cdr3_aa: CASSLGGGRETQYF
d_call: -; j_call: TRBJ1-1; v_call: TRBV29-1; cdr3_aa: CSVAQEKMNTEAFF
d_call: -; j_call: TRBJ2-7; v_call: TRBV7-9; cdr3_aa: CASSLGPSGVYEQYF
d_call: TRBD1; j_call: TRBJ1-1; v_call: TRBV25-1; cdr3_aa: CATRQGWTEAFF
d_call: -; j_call: TRBJ1-2; v_call: TRBV29-1; cdr3_aa: CSVGPTGYYGYTF
d_call: -; j_call: TRBJ1-2; v_call: TRBV14; cdr3_aa: CASSQYENYGYTF
d_call: TRBD1; j_call: TRBJ1-1; v_call: TRBV2; cdr3_aa: CASSEETGGTEAFF
d_call: TRBD1; j_call: TRBJ1-6; v_call: TRBV13; cdr3_aa: CASSLLKGAVNSPLHF